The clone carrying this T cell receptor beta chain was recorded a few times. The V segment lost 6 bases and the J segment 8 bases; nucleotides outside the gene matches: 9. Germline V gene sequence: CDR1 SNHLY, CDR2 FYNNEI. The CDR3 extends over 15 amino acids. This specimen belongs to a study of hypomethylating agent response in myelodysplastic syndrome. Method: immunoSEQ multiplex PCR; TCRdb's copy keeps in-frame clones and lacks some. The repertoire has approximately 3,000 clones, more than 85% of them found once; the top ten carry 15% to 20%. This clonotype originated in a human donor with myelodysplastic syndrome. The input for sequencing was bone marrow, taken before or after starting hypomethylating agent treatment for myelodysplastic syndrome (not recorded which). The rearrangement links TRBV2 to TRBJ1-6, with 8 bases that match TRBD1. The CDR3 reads CASSVPGQGYSPLHF. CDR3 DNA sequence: TGTGCCAGCAGCGTGCCTGGACAGGGCTATTCACCCCTCCACTTT.